This TCR beta chain was recorded in a study of T cell responses to AZD1222 COVID-19 vaccine. A word on this clone: The antigen is unknown.

Data came from immunoSEQ multiplex PCR; TCRdb stores just in-frame clones and leaves some out. The repertoire holds just under 90,000 clones, with just over 85% as singletons. Broader study findings: Across spike, vaccine-associated CD4 TCRs were found, dominant at 160-218 and 743-854. It was only a handful of AZD1222 recipients who were seropositive at baseline. Females outnumbered males among donors, who were mostly white British; clonal diversity was possibly underestimated. The repertoires were collected only after the peak T cell response.

This CDR3 is built from 15 residues. The V gene end was trimmed by 4 bases and the J gene end by 7 bases; junction bases not matched to a gene: 4. Germline values: CDR1 MGHRA, CDR2 YSYEKL. The V gene is TRBV4-1, the J gene TRBJ2-1; 13 bases are shared with TRBD2. The TCR originated in an adult in good health. The sample in question was peripheral blood, obtained on day 0 of MenACWY control vaccination. The chain's CDR3 is CASSPTSGGVNEQFF. The DNA for the CDR3 is TGCGCCAGCAGCCCAACTAGCGGGGGGGTGAATGAGCAGTTCTTC.